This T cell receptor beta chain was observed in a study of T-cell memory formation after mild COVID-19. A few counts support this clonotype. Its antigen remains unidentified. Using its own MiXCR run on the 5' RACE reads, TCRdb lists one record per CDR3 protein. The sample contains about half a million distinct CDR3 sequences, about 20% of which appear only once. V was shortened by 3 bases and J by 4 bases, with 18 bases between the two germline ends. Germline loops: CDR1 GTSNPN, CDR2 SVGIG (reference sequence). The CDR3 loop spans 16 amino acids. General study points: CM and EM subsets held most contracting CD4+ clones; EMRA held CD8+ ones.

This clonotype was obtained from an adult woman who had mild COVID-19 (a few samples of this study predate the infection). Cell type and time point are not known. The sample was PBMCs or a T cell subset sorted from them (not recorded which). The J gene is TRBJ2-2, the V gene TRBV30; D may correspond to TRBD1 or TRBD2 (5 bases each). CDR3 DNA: TGTGCCTGGAGGGTAGGGACGGCCCGAGGCACCGGGGAGCTGTTTTTT. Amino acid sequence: CAWRVGTARGTGELFF.